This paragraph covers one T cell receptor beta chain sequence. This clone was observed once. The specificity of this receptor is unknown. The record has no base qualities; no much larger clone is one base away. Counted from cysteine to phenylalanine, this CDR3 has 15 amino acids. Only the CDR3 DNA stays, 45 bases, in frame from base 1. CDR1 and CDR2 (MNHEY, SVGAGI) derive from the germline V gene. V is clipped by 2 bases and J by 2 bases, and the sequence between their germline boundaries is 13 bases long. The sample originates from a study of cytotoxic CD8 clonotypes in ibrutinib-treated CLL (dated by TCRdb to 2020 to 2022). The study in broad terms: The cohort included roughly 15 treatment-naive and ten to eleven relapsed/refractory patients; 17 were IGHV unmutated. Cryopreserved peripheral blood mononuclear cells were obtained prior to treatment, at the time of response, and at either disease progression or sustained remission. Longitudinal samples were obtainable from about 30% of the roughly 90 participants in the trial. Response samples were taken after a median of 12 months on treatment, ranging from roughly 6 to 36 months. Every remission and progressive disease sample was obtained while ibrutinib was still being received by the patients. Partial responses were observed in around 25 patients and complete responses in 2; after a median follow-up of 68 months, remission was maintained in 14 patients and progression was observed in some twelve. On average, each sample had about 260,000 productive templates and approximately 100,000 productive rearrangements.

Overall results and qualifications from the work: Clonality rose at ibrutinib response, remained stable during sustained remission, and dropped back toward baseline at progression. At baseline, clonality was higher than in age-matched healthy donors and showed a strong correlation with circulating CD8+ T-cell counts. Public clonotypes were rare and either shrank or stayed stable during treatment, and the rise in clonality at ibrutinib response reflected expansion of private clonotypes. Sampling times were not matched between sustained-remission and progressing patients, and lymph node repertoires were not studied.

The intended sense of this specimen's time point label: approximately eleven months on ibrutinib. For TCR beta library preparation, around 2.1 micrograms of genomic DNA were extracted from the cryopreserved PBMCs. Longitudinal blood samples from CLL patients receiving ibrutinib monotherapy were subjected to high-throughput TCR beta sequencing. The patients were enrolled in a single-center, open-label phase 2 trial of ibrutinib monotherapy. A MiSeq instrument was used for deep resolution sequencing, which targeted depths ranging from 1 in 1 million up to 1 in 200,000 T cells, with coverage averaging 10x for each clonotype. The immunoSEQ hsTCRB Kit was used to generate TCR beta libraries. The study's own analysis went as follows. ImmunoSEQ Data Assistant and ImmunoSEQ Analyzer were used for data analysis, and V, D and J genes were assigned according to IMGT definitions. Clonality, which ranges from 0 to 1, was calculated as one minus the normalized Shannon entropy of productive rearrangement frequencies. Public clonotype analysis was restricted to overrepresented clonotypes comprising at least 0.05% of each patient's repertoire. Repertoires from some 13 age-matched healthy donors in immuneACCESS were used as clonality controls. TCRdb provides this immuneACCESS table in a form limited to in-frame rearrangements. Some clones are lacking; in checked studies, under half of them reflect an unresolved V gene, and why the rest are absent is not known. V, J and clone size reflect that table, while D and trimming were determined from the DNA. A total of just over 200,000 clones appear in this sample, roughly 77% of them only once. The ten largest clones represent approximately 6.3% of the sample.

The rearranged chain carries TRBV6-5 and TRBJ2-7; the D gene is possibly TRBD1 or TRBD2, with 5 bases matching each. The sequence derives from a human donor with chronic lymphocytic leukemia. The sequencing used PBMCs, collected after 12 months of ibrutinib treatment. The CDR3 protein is CASSYTSGAPYEQYF. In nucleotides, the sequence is TGTGCCAGCAGTTACACGTCCGGGGCCCCCTACGAGCAGTACTTC.